This TCR beta chain was profiled in a study of blood T cell repertoires in COVID-19. Study summary: Researchers got acute and convalescent COVID-19 samples from the United States, Italy and Spain. PBMCs, B-cell-depleted T cells, or T cells were the source of the cDNA or gDNA that made up the material.

Original methodology: The assay estimated nucleated cells by amplifying reference gene primers. The repertoire was sequenced with immunoSEQ multiplex PCR; TCRdb's copy has only in-frame clones and lacks some. That table furnishes V, J and clone size, whereas the DNA furnished D and trimming. Of around 60,000 clones in the sample, 88% are singletons; the top ten hold 3.9%. Germline V gene lookup returns CDR1 MDHEN and CDR2 SYDVKM. Trimming cost V 7 bases and J 1 base; bases outside gene matches: 6. This CDR3 has 14 amino acids. The sequencing input was peripheral blood. The source is a human donor in a cohort sampled during active COVID-19. The rearrangement links TRBV28 to TRBJ2-7; 8 bases match TRBD1. As DNA, the CDR3 is TGTGCCAGCATCGAACAGGGGGTGTCCTACGAGCAGTACTTC. Amino acid sequence: CASIEQGVSYEQYF.